The T cell receptor beta chain under discussion was sequenced for a study of OX40 agonist ivuxolimab in advanced cancers. Study results and caveats: Both blood CD4+ and CD8+ T cells showed clonal growth by week 6 at 0.1 to 3.0 mg/kg. CD4+ T cells averaged fewer expanded clones than CD8+ T cells. Antigens targeted by the expanded peripheral T cells were not determined.

With respect to this clone: The antigen remains undetermined.

Trimming stripped 5 bases from V and 3 bases from J, with 14 bases between. This CDR3 is 14 amino acids long. CDR1 is SGHRS and CDR2 is YFSETQ in the germline V gene. Clones were read by immunoSEQ multiplex PCR, and TCRdb kept only the in-frame ones, dropping some. In the table there are 74,000 or so clones, approximately 86% of which are singletons. The sequence was obtained from an adult with an advanced solid tumor such as melanoma, head and neck, liver or kidney cancer. V gene TRBV5-1 combines with J gene TRBJ1-1; tentatively, D is TRBD1 (6 bases). This specimen consisted of CD4+ or CD8+ T cells sorted from blood, obtained in a trial of the OX40 agonist ivuxolimab. CDR3 coding DNA: TGCGCCAGCAGGAGGGGGGAGCGGGACACTGAAGCTTTCTTT. Translating it yields CASRRGERDTEAFF.